This T cell receptor (beta chain) is drawn from a study of CD8 T cells in ankylosing spondylitis. Findings and caveats of the study: Ankylosing spondylitis blood appeared to be characterized by a TCR beta motif of eight highly homologous variants. Some motif variants had been reported before (in reactive arthritis synovial fluid and blood).

The CDR3 totals 11 residues. CDR1 is SQVTM and CDR2 is ANQGSEA in the germline V gene. Trimming took off 8 bases at V and 7 bases at J, with 15 bases between the two ends. TCRdb passed the 5' RACE reads through MiXCR, listing each CDR3 protein once. The sample yields about 250,000 distinct CDR3 sequences, 7% to 10% seen once. The table lists this clonotype with many counts. Its antigen remains unidentified. V and J are TRBV29-1 and TRBJ2-7; D possibly matches TRBD1 or TRBD2 (6 bases each). The TCR was taken from a female donor with ankylosing spondylitis or in good health (not recorded which). Source material: blood, either unsorted or a sorted T cell fraction (not recorded which). For the CDR3, the DNA is TGCAGCTTTCGTAGGGGGGAAGAGCAGTACTTC. Translated, it gives CSFRRGEEQYF.